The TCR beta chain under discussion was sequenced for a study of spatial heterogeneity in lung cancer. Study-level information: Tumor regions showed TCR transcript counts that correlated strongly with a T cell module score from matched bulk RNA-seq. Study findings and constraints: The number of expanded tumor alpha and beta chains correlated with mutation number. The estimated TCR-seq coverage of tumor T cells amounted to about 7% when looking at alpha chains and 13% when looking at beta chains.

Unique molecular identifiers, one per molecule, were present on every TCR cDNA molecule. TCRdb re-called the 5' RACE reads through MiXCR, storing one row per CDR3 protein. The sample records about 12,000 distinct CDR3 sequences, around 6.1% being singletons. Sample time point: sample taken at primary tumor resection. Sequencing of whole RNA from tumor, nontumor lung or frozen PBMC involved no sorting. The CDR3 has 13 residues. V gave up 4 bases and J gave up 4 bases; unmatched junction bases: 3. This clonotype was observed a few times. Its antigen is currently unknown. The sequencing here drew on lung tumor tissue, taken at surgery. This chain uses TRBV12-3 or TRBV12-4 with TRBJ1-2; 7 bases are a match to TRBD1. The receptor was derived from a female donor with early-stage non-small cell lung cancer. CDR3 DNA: TGTGCCAGCAGTTCGGGACAGTTCTATGGCTACACCTTC. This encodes CASSSGQFYGYTF.